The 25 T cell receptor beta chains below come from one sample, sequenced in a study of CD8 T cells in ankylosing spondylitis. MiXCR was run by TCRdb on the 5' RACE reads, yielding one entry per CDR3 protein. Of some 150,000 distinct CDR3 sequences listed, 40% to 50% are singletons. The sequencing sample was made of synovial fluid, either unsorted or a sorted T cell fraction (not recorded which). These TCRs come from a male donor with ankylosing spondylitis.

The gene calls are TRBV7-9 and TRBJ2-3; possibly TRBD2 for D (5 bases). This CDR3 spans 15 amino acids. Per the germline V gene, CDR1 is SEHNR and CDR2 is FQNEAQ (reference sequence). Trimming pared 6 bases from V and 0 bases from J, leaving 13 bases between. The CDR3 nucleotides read TGTGCCAGCAGAAACGAGCGGAGTAGCACAGATACGCAGTATTTT. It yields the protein CASRNERSSTDTQYF.

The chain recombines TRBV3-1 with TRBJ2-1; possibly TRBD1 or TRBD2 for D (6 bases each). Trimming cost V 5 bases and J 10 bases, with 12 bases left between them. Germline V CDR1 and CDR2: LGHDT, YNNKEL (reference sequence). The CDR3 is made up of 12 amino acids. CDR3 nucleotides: TGTGCCAGCAGCGAAGGGGGGCAGGAGCAGTTCTTC. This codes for CASSEGGQEQFF.

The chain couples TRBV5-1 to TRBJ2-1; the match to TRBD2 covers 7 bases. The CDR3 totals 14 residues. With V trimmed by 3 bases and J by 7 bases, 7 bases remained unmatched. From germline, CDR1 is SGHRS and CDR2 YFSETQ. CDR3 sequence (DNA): TGCGCCAGCAGCTCATACCGGGAGGTTAATGAGCAGTTCTTC. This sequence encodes CASSSYREVNEQFF.

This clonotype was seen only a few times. This CDR3 is CASSPWTGKETQYF. CDR3 sequence (DNA): TGTGCCAGCTCACCGTGGACAGGAAAAGAGACCCAGTACTTC. The J gene is TRBJ2-5, the V gene TRBV18; 7 positions agree with TRBD1. Germline trimming cut 3 bases from V and 3 bases from J; bases unmatched to any gene: 4. Germline lookup yields CDR1 KGHSH and CDR2 LQKENI. There are 14 residues in the CDR3.

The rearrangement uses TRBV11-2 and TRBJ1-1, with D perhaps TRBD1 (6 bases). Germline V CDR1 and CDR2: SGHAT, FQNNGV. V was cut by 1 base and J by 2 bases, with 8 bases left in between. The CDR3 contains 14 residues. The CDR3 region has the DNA TGTGCCAGCAGCTTAGCACAGGGCAACACTGAAGCTTTCTTT. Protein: CASSLAQGNTEAFF. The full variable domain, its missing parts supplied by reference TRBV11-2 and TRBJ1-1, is EAGVAQSPRYKIIEKRQSVAFWCNPISGHATLYWYQQILGQGPKLLIQFQNNGVVDDSQLPKDRFSAERLKGVDSTLKIQPAKLEDSAVYLCASSLAQGNTEAFFGQGTRLTVV.

The CDR3 reads CAISESWGNDYGYTF. CDR3 bases: TGTGCCATCAGTGAGTCGTGGGGGAACGACTATGGCTACACCTTC. V and J are TRBV10-3 and TRBJ1-2, with D perhaps matching TRBD1 (5 bases). The CDR3 totals 15 residues. Germline lookup yields CDR1 ENHRY and CDR2 SYGVKD. The V gene lost 0 bases and the J gene lost 3 bases, with 11 bases spanning the gap.

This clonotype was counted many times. The CDR3 region is CATSEPTGTSGTYNEQFF. The DNA of the CDR3 is TGTGCCACCAGTGAACCCACTGGGACTAGCGGAACCTACAATGAGCAGTTCTTC. The chain links TRBV24-1 to TRBJ2-1; 11 bases are a match to TRBD2. Looked up from germline, CDR1 is KGHDR and CDR2 is SFDVKD. CDR3 length: 18 residues. V gave up 4 bases and J gave up 2 bases; unmatched junction bases: 9.

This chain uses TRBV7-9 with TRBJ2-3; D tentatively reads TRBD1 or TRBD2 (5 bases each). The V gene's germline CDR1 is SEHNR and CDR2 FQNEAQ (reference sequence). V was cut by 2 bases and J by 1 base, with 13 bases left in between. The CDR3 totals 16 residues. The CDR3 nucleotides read TGTGCCAGCAGCTTACCCGGGGCGGATTGCACAGATACGCAGTATTTT. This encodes CASSLPGADCTDTQYF. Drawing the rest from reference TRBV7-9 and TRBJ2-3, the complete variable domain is DTGVSQNPRHKITKRGQNVTFRCDPISEHNRLYWYRQTLGQGPEFLTYFQNEAQLEKSRLLSDRFSAERPKGSFSTLEIQRTEQGDSAMYLCASSLPGADCTDTQYFGPGTRLTVL.

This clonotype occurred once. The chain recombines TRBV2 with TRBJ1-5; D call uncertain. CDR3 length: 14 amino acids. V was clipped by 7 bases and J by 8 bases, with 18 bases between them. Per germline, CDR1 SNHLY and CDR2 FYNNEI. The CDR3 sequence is CASTGAGSQEPQHF. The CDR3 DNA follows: TGTGCCAGCACTGGTGCGGGATCCCAGGAGCCCCAGCATTTT.

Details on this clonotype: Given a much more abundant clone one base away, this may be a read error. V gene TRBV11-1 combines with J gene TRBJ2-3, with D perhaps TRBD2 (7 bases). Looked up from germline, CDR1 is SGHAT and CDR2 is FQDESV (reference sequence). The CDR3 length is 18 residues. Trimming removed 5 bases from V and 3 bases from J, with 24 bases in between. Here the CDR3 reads CASSPPTSRGFWTDTQYF. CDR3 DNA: TGTGCCAGCAGCCCTCCGACTAGCAGGGGTTTCTGGACAGATACGCAGTATTTT.

The CDR3 region is CASSFARGWAGELFF. The CDR3 DNA reads TGTGCCAGCAGTTTTGCCAGGGGCTGGGCCGGGGAGCTGTTTTTT. V and J are TRBV27 and TRBJ2-2; tentatively, D is TRBD1 (6 bases). The V and J ends lost 3 bases and 6 bases respectively, with 14 bases between them. CDR1 MNHEY and CDR2 SMNVEV come from the germline V gene (reference sequence). The CDR3 consists of 15 residues.

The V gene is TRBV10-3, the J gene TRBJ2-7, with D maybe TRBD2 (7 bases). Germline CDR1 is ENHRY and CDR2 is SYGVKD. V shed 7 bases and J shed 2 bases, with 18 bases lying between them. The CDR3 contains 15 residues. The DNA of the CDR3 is TGTGCCATCACCCCACGGCGGGGGCCCCCCTACGAGCAGTACTTC. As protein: CAITPRRGPPYEQYF.

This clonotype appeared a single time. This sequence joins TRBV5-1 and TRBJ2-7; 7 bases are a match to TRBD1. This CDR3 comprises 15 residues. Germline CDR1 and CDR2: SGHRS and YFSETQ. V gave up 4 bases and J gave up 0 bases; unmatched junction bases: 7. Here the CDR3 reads CASSPRRQGSYEQYF. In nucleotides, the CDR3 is TGCGCCAGCAGCCCGAGAAGACAGGGCTCCTACGAGCAGTACTTC.

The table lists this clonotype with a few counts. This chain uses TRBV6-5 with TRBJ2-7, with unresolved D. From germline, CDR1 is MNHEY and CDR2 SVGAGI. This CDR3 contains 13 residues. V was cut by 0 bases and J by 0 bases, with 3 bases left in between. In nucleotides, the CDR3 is TGTGCCAGCAGTTACTCGACCTCCTACGAGCAGTACTTC. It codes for CASSYSTSYEQYF.

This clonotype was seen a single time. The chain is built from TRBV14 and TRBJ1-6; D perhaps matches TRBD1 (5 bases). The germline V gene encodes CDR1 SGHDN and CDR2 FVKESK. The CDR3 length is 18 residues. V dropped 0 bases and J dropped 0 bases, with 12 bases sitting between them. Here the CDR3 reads CASSQDRADSSYNSPLHF. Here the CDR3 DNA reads TGTGCCAGCAGCCAAGATCGGGCAGACAGCTCCTATAATTCACCCCTCCACTTT.

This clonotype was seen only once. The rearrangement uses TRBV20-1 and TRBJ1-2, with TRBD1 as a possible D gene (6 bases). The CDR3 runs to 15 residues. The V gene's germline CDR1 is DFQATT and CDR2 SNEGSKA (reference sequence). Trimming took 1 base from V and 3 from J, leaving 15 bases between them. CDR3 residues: CSARGWGPGYYGYTF. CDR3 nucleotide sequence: TGCAGTGCTAGAGGCTGGGGGCCGGGGTACTATGGCTACACCTTC.

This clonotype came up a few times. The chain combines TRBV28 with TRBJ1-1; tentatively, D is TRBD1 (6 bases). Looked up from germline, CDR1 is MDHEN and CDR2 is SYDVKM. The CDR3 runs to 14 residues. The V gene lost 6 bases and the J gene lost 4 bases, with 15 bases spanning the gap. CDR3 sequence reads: CASRAWTDITEAFF. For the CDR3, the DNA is TGTGCCAGCAGGGCCTGGACAGACATCACTGAAGCTTTCTTT.

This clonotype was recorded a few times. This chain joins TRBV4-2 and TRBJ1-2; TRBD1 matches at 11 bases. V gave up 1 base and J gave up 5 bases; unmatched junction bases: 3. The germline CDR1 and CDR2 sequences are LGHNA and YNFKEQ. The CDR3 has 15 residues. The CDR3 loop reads CASSQVGTGGYGYTF. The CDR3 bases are TGTGCCAGCAGCCAAGTCGGGACAGGGGGGTATGGCTACACCTTC.

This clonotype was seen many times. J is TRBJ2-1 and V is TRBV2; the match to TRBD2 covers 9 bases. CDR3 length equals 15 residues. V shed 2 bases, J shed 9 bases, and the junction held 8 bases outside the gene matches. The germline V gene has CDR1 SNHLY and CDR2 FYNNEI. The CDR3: CASSEFPSGIPEQFF. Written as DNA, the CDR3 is TGTGCCAGCAGTGAATTTCCTAGCGGGATCCCTGAGCAGTTCTTC.

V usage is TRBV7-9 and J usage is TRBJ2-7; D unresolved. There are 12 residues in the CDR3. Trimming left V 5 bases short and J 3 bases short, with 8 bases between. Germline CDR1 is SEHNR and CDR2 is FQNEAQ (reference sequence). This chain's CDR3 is CASSQYIYEQYF. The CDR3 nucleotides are TGTGCCAGCAGCCAATACATCTACGAGCAGTACTTC.

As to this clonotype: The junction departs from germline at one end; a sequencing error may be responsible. The CDR3 nucleotides read TGTGCCAGCACCATCAATCCGTTACTAGCGGGAGACACCGGGGACCTGTTTTTT. This encodes CASTINPLLAGDTGDLFF. The chain uses TRBV9 and TRBJ2-2; 11 bases agree with TRBD2. The CDR3 totals 18 residues. CDR1 is SGDLS and CDR2 is YYNGEE in the germline V gene.

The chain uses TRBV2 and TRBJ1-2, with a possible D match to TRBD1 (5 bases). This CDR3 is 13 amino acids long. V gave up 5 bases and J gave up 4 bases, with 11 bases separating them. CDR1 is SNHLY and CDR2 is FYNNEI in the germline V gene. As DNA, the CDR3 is TGTGCCAGCAGTTGGACAAGGACCTATGGCTACACCTTC. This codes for CASSWTRTYGYTF.

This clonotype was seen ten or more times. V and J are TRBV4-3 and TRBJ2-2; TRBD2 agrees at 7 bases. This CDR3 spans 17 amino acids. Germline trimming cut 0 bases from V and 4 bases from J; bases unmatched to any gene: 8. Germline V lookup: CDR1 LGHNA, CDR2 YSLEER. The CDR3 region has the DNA TGCGCCAGCAGCCAAGATTGGGAGCGGGATGGCACCGGGGAGCTGTTTTTT. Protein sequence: CASSQDWERDGTGELFF.

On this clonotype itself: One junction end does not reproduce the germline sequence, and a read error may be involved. The CDR3 here is CASSLDRVSRHAF. Here the CDR3 DNA reads TGCGCCAGCAGCTTGGACAGGGTTAGCCGTCACGCCTTC. This chain connects TRBV5-1 to TRBJ1-2, with a weak D call TRBD1 (6 bases). Germline values: CDR1 SGHRS, CDR2 YFSETQ. The CDR3 is 13 amino acids.

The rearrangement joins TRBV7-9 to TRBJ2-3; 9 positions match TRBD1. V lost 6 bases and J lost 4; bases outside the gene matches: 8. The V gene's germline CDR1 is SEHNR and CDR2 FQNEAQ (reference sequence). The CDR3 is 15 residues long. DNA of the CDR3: TGTGCCAGCAGTTCCGGACAGGGGAGGTCAGATACGCAGTATTTT. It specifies CASSSGQGRSDTQYF.